This TCR beta chain was profiled in a study of blood T cell repertoires in COVID-19. Study as a whole: PBMCs, B-cell-depleted T cells, or T cells were the source of the cDNA or gDNA that made up the material.

In the source study's methods: Nucleated cell number was recorded as an estimate derived from reference gene primer amplification. Here immunoSEQ multiplex PCR was the method, and the copy in TCRdb shows in-frame clones only, minus some. V and J calls and clone size follow that table, whereas D and trimming were derived from the DNA. The sample lists 95,000 to 110,000 clones, over 80% occurring once. Germline trimming cut 7 bases from V and 1 base from J; bases unmatched to any gene: 9. There are 15 residues in the CDR3. The germline V gene has CDR1 MNHEY and CDR2 SVGAGI. This receptor was obtained from a woman younger than 45 with acute or convalescent COVID-19. V gene TRBV6-5 combines with J gene TRBJ1-1, with TRBD1 identical over 7 bases. The source material was peripheral blood. The CDR3 is CASMVSRDRNTEAFF. As DNA, the CDR3 is TGTGCCAGCATGGTGTCACGGGACAGGAACACTGAAGCTTTCTTT.